A selection of T cell receptor beta chains follows, all from one sample in a study of blood T cell repertoires in COVID-19. Only in-frame clones appear in the TCRdb table, and some are missing; sequencing was by immunoSEQ multiplex PCR. The sample lists about 270,000 clones, roughly 86% occurring once. Sequenced input: peripheral blood. Every receptor here comes from a man aged 35-49 years with active or convalescent COVID-19. CDR3s include the opening cysteine and the closing phenylalanine or tryptophan. D genes are given only for firm matches. Not all rows give a size; the values are once, few, many and, for expanded clones, a class.

15 TRBJ1-6 . TRBV27 . CASSLTGNYNSPLHF TGTGCCAGCAGTTTAACAGGGAACTATAATTCACCCCTCCACTTT
17 TRBJ2-2 . TRBV3-1/TRBV3-2 TRBD1 CASSQAWTGTNTGELFF TGTGCCAGCAGCCAAGCCTGGACAGGGACAAACACCGGGGAGCTGTTTTTT
14 TRBJ2-7 . TRBV28 . CASSFGTHSYEQYF TGTGCCAGCAGTTTTGGGACACACTCCTACGAGCAGTACTTC
13 TRBJ1-1 . TRBV29-1 . CSAETEMNTEAFF TGCAGCGCTGAGACAGAAATGAACACTGAAGCTTTCTTT
14 TRBJ1-6 . TRBV19 . CASSPPNGFSPLHF TGTGCCAGTAGCCCTCCGAATGGCTTTTCACCCCTCCACTTT
17 TRBJ2-5 . TRBV27 . CASQPSLIRRVQETQYF TGTGCCAGCCAACCCTCCCTGATTAGGAGGGTTCAAGAGACCCAGTACTTC
14 TRBJ1-1 . TRBV5-1 . CASSFRGAGTEAFF TGCGCCAGCAGCTTTCGGGGGGCGGGCACTGAAGCTTTCTTT
17 TRBJ2-4 . TRBV19 . CASKATPTRGGKNIQYF TGTGCCAGTAAAGCCACCCCTACGAGAGGGGGCAAAAACATTCAGTACTTC
13 TRBJ1-4 . TRBV18 . CASSGGSNEKLFF TGTGCCAGCTCAGGCGGATCTAATGAAAAACTGTTTTTT
13 TRBJ2-7 . TRBV19 . CASSPQLYREQYF TGTGCCAGTAGTCCCCAACTGTACAGGGAGCAGTACTTC
17 TRBJ2-7 . TRBV29-1 TRBD2 CSVEDVGLAGGSGEQYF TGCAGCGTTGAAGATGTGGGACTAGCGGGGGGGTCGGGCGAGCAGTACTTC
20 TRBJ2-1 . TRBV30 . CAWSGGPGSARGGSYNEQFF TGTGCCTGGAGCGGAGGTCCGGGCTCAGCCCGAGGGGGCTCCTACAATGAGCAGTTCTTC
14 TRBJ1-1 . TRBV19 . CASSIGSLNTEAFF TGTGCCAGTAGTATAGGGAGTTTGAACACTGAAGCTTTCTTT
14 TRBJ1-2 few TRBV19 TRBD1 CASTLWTGGFGYTF TGTGCCAGTACCCTTTGGACAGGGGGTTTTGGCTACACCTTC
14 TRBJ2-2 . TRBV30 . CAWTVNLNTGELFF TGTGCCTGGACCGTAAACCTAAACACCGGGGAGCTGTTTTTT
16 TRBJ1-5 once TRBV28 TRBD1 CASSSRTGASNQPQHF TGTGCCAGCAGTTCCCGGACAGGAGCTAGCAATCAGCCCCAGCATTTT
15 TRBJ1-2 . TRBV3-1/TRBV3-2 . CASSSSQGFNYGYTF TGTGCCAGCAGCTCCTCACAGGGTTTTAACTATGGCTACACCTTC
14 TRBJ1-3 once TRBV19 . CASSGRDSGNTIYF TGTGCCAGTAGCGGGCGGGACTCTGGAAACACCATATATTTT
17 TRBJ2-2 . TRBV7-3 TRBD2 CASSLSPGLAGPGELFF TGTGCCAGCAGCTTGTCCCCGGGACTAGCGGGACCCGGGGAGCTGTTTTTT
15 TRBJ1-1 . TRBV6-5 TRBD1 CASSKPGQGSTEAFF TGTGCCAGCAGTAAGCCGGGACAGGGGTCCACTGAAGCTTTCTTT
19 TRBJ1-5 . TRBV4-1 . CASSQDHFSGFRGNQPQHF TGCGCCAGCAGCCAAGATCATTTTTCGGGATTCCGGGGAAATCAGCCCCAGCATTTT
18 TRBJ2-7 . TRBV5-6 TRBD2 CASSFRTAPGLGGREQYF TGTGCCAGCAGCTTCCGAACCGCCCCGGGACTAGGGGGTCGGGAGCAGTACTTC
15 TRBJ1-1 . TRBV19 TRBD1 CASSLRGQGAGEAFF TGTGCCAGTAGTCTTCGAGGACAGGGGGCAGGTGAAGCTTTCTTT
16 TRBJ2-5 . TRBV9 TRBD2 CASSETSGGAGETQYF TGTGCCAGCAGCGAGACTAGCGGGGGGGCGGGTGAGACCCAGTACTTC
13 TRBJ1-6 few TRBV6-1 TRBD1 CASSETGGSPLHF TGTGCCAGCAGTGAAACAGGGGGTTCACCCCTCCACTTT
15 TRBJ2-3 . TRBV5-6 . CASSLAYASTDTQYF TGTGCCAGCAGCTTGGCTTACGCGAGCACAGATACGCAGTATTTT
13 TRBJ1-2 . TRBV5-6 . CASSLDPWHGYTF TGTGCCAGCAGCTTGGATCCCTGGCACGGCTACACCTTC
13 TRBJ2-1 . TRBV5-1 TRBD1 CASSLDRGDEQFF TGCGCCAGCAGCTTGGACAGGGGGGATGAGCAGTTCTTC